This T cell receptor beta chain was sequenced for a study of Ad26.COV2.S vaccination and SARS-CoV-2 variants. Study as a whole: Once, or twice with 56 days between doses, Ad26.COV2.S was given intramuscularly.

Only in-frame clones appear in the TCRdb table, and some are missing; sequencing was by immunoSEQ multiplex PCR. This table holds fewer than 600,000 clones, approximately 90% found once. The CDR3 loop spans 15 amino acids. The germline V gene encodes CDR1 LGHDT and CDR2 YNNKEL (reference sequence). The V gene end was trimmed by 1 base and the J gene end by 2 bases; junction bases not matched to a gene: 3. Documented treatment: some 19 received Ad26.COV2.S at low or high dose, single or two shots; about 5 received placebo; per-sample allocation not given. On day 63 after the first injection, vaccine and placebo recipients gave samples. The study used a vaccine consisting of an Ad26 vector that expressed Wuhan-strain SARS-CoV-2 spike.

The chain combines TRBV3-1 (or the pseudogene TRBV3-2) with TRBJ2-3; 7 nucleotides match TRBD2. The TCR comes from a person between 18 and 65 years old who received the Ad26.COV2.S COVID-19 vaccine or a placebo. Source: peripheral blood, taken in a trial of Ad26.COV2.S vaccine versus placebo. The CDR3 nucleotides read TGTGCCAGCAGCCAAGTCGGGGGGTTCACAGATACGCAGTATTTT. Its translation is CASSQVGGFTDTQYF.